This TCR beta chain was sequenced for a study of OX40 agonist ivuxolimab in advanced cancers. Whole-study context: Patients were treated with ivuxolimab, an agonistic anti-OX40 (CD134) antibody. Findings of the study overall: Low normalized T-cell clonal expansion also characterized some of the nonresponders.

This clone occurred once. The antigen is not known. Germline V gene data show CDR1 as LNHDA and CDR2 as SQIVND (reference sequence). This CDR3 spans 17 amino acids. V was cut by 6 bases and J by 5 bases, with 26 bases left in between. With autoimmune disease history or systemic immunosuppression, patients were excluded. Sequencing used immunoSEQ multiplex PCR; TCRdb keeps in-frame clones, though not all of them. Of some 80,000 clones in the sample, about nine tenths were seen once. The source is an adult with an advanced solid tumor such as melanoma, head and neck, liver or kidney cancer. The specimen was CD4+ or CD8+ T cells sorted from blood, collected in a trial of the OX40 agonist ivuxolimab. The V gene is TRBV19, the J gene TRBJ2-7; weak D call: TRBD2 (6 bases). CDR3 amino acids: CASSIIRSSRGTHEQYF. In DNA form, the CDR3 reads TGTGCCAGTAGCATTATCCGTTCGAGTCGCGGGACGCACGAGCAGTACTTC.